This TCR beta chain was sequenced in a study of kidney transplant recipient with SARS-CoV-2 infection. This clonotype has ten or more counts. TCRdb independently ran MiXCR on the reads; one entry per CDR3 protein. The repertoire consists of approximately 240,000 distinct CDR3 sequences, with roughly 26% occurring once and the leading ten covering roughly 7%. V shed 2 bases and J shed 2 bases, with 12 bases lying between them. Germline CDR1 reads LGHDT; CDR2 reads YNNKEL (reference sequence). This CDR3 comprises 16 residues. The rearrangement uses TRBV3-1 and TRBJ1-4; TRBD1 might be the D (5 bases). The source was a blood sample, collected at baseline and between days 110 and 120 from a kidney transplant recipient. The sequence came from a male patient aged 25 to 39 who had COVID-19 and was a kidney transplant recipient. Some T cells may arise from the graft donor. The DNA of the CDR3 is TGTGCCAGCAGCCAATCAGGGAGGGCCACTAATGAAAAACTGTTTTTT. Its protein is CASSQSGRATNEKLFF.